The 20 T cell receptor beta chains reported below all come from one sample, sequenced in a study of CXCR3-negative and CXCR3-positive naive CD8 T cells. Findings and caveats of the study: Naive cells with CXCR3 showed TRB CDR3s that were more hydrophobic than those in CXCR3-negative naive cells.

The antigens for these receptors are not known. Researchers prepared the TRB cDNA libraries using 5' RACE with UMI labels. TCRdb re-called the 5' RACE reads and shows each CDR3 protein once, DNA omitted. The sample's table shows approximately 4,600 distinct CDR3 sequences. Source material: naive CXCR3+ CD8+ T cells from blood. Subset given: CD45RO-CCR7+CD27+CD95- naive CD8+ T cells expressing CXCR3 (TNR3+). The receptor set was obtained from a human donor in good health. Some clones in this sample may be carry-over from other donors' samples.

V usage is TRBV2 and J usage is TRBJ2-1. Germline lookup yields CDR1 SNHLY and CDR2 FYNNEI. The CDR3 covers 13 residues. CDR3 sequence reads: CASSPSVPNVQFF.

V gene TRBV7-2 combines with J gene TRBJ1-1. Germline CDR1 is SGHTA and CDR2 is FQGNSA. This CDR3 spans 13 amino acids. The CDR3 protein is CASSFHNGAEAFF. Full variable domain (outside the CDR3, taken from reference TRBV7-2 and TRBJ1-1): GAGVSQSPSNKVTEKGKDVELRCDPISGHTALYWYRQSLGQGLEFLIYFQGNSAPDKSGLPSDRFSAERTGGSVSTLTIQRTQQEDSAVYLCASSFHNGAEAFFGQGTRLTVV.

The chain links TRBV7-2 to TRBJ2-5; lacking DNA, the TRBD2 call made by TCRdb goes unchecked. Germline CDR1 SGHTA, CDR2 FQGNSA. This CDR3 is built from 16 residues. CDR3 amino acids: CASSSTSGRVPRTQYF. Full variable domain (outside the CDR3, taken from reference TRBV7-2 and TRBJ2-5): GAGVSQSPSNKVTEKGKDVELRCDPISGHTALYWYRQSLGQGLEFLIYFQGNSAPDKSGLPSDRFSAERTGGSVSTLTIQRTQQEDSAVYLCASSSTSGRVPRTQYFGPGTRLLVL.

V is TRBV13 and J is TRBJ2-7; TCRdb names TRBD1, which stays unverified in the absence of DNA. The CDR3 has 15 residues. The germline gives CDR1 PRHDT, CDR2 FYEKMQ (reference sequence). The CDR3 loop is CASRLWDSHSYEQYF.

CDR3 region: CASSLGDTEAFF. The chain combines TRBV5-6 with TRBJ1-1. There are 12 residues in the CDR3. From germline, CDR1 is SGHDT and CDR2 YYEEEE. Combining the CDR3 with reference TRBV5-6 and TRBJ1-1 gives the whole variable domain DAGVTQSPTHLIKTRGQQVTLRCSPKSGHDTVSWYQQALGQGPQFIFQYYEEEERQRGNFPDRFSGHQFPNYSSELNVNALLLGDSALYLCASSLGDTEAFFGQGTRLTVV.

The J gene is TRBJ2-1, the V gene TRBV2; TCRdb's D call of TRBD1 is untestable without DNA. Germline V CDR1 and CDR2: SNHLY, FYNNEI. CDR3 length: 16 residues. CDR3 protein: CASSAPTGEPYNEQFF.

The genes are TRBV7-9 and TRBJ1-1; TCRdb returns TRBD1, unconfirmable since there is no DNA. Germline V CDR1 and CDR2: SEHNR, FQNEAQ (reference sequence). CDR3 length: 13 amino acids. The CDR3 spells CASSPPPGTEAFF.

The chain has TRBV24-1 and TRBJ1-1. This CDR3 has 13 amino acids. Germline values: CDR1 KGHDR, CDR2 SFDVKD. The chain's CDR3 is CATSDWRGLEAFF.

V usage is TRBV28 and J usage is TRBJ2-7; the TRBD2 assignment by TCRdb is unverifiable without DNA. There are 18 residues in the CDR3. Germline lookup yields CDR1 MDHEN and CDR2 SYDVKM. The CDR3 spells CASSQSGLAGILSYEQYF.

Frequency places this clonotype as medium-sized. V and J are TRBV19 and TRBJ1-1. The CDR3 has 11 amino acids. CDR1 is LNHDA, CDR2 SQIVND, per germline (reference sequence). The CDR3 loop is CASSSTSEAFF.

This clonotype is called medium-sized (0.01 to 0.1%) based on its frequency. V and J are TRBV5-1 and TRBJ1-1; the TCRdb call, TRBD1, lacks DNA for checking. The CDR3 spans 15 residues. CDR1 is SGHRS, CDR2 YFSETQ, per germline. CDR3 amino acids: CASSLSSPRATEAFF.

This clonotype is classed as medium-sized by frequency. This sequence joins TRBV2 and TRBJ2-2; with no DNA, the TCRdb D assignment of TRBD1 cannot be verified. Germline CDR1 reads SNHLY; CDR2 reads FYNNEI. The CDR3 is 14 amino acids. The CDR3 sequence: CASSPGVNTGELFF.

This clonotype is classed as medium-sized (0.01 to 0.1%) by frequency. The gene calls are TRBV4-3 and TRBJ1-4. Germline V gene data show CDR1 as LGHNA and CDR2 as YSLEER. The CDR3 is 15 amino acids. CDR3 in amino acids: CASSQEISSNEKLFF.

The V and J genes are TRBV5-1 and TRBJ1-5; there is no DNA to check the TCRdb D call of TRBD1. The CDR3 covers 15 residues. CDR1 and CDR2 (germline): SGHRS, YFSETQ. The chain's CDR3 is CASSAPGQGNQPQHF.

The rearrangement uses TRBV3-1 and TRBJ2-5; checking the TCRdb D call of TRBD1 is not possible without DNA. Germline V gene data show CDR1 as LGHDT and CDR2 as YNNKEL (reference sequence). This CDR3 spans 15 amino acids. CDR3 in amino acids: CASSQADRVPETQYF.

The V gene is TRBV7-9, the J gene TRBJ2-7; TCRdb reports TRBD1, a call that lacks DNA to check it against. The CDR3 extends over 15 amino acids. Germline loops: CDR1 SEHNR, CDR2 FQNEAQ (reference sequence). This CDR3 is CASSHRDRGRYEQYF.

Considering frequency, this clonotype is medium-sized. The chain employs TRBV12-3 or TRBV12-4 and TRBJ1-2. The CDR3 spans 13 residues. The CDR3 spells CASIEGLNYGYTF.

The CDR3 loop is CASSPEDRAAYYEQYF. The rearrangement uses TRBV18 and TRBJ2-7; no DNA is available, so the TRBD1 call from TCRdb remains unchecked. Germline CDR1 KGHSH, CDR2 LQKENI. The CDR3 has 16 residues. Complete variable domain (other parts from reference TRBV18 and TRBJ2-7): NAGVMQNPRHLVRRRGQEARLRCSPMKGHSHVYWYRQLPEEGLKFMVYLQKENIIDESGMPKERFSAEFPKEGPSILRIQQVVRGDSAAYFCASSPEDRAAYYEQYFGPGTRLTVT.

This chain uses TRBV5-5 with TRBJ2-7; no DNA is available, so the TRBD1 call from TCRdb remains unchecked. The germline V gene has CDR1 SGHKS and CDR2 YYEKEE (reference sequence). CDR3 length: 17 amino acids. The CDR3 region is CASSRVPGAPEVYEQYF.

This clonotype is called medium-sized based on its frequency. The rearrangement joins TRBV7-8 to TRBJ2-3. Germline CDR1 is SGHVS and CDR2 is FQNEAQ. This CDR3 has 12 amino acids. The CDR3 loop reads CASSLVRDTQYF.